The T cell receptor (beta chain) described here comes from a study of cytomegalovirus exposure and HLA in healthy donors (dated 2017 in TCRdb). Notes on the research overall: In an earlier analysis of 550 to 750 of the donors, 276 Gb of sequence data and some 100 million unique TCR beta sequences from about 179 million T cells were reported. An early release covering 550 to 650 HLA-typed donors comprised around 300 gigabases of sequencing data and about 90 million unique TCR sequences. Along with the approximately 700-subject first cohort, a separate validation cohort of approximately 110 different subjects was used. In an earlier analysis of roughly 600 of the donors, high-throughput TCR beta sequencing was used to judge whether each TCR beta V gene segment behaved as functional or pseudogenic. In the later analysis, no new phenotypic data were used to find candidate immune exposures; instead, reliance was placed on TCR beta sequences and their occurrence across donors. In a later analysis, previously published TCR beta repertoires from several hundred donors were re-analyzed and high-resolution HLA genotyping was added so that TCR occurrence patterns could be studied. A later genetic analysis used genome-wide SNP genotypes for about 55% of the 666 donors, treating that subset as a discovery cohort. Donor age, sex, ethnicity and CMV serostatus were collected together with the repertoire data. Both class I and class II loci were covered by HLA typing, at four-digit resolution. The genetic ancestry cluster associated with self-reported Caucasian donors included 80% to 90% of the roughly 390 genotyped donors. The study aimed to test whether signatures of past pathogen exposure could be identified by cataloging public T cell receptors. Roughly 5 DR-DQ haplotypes were handled as single units for association and clustering, since linkage in the cohort was strong. Using immunosequencing, the study profiled T cell repertoires from 666 subjects and related those repertoires to cytomegalovirus serostatus. The study combined high-throughput TCR immunosequencing, statistical association of individual TCRs with disease status, and machine learning to predict cytomegalovirus infection status. Every discovery cohort repertoire had been produced on one sequencing platform. On average, over 200,000 unique TCR beta nucleotide sequences were sequenced per donor among a few hundred genotyped donors of the cohort, with around 19% of those sequences being non-productive. The number of typed donors differed by locus: roughly 620-640 for A, B, C, DRB1 and DQB1; 522 for DQA1; some 590 for DPA1; and about 470 for DPB1.

To note about this clone: It has no known antigen specificity. Per-base qualities were not stored, and no clone one base away is much larger.

Overall results and qualifications from the work: Specific HLA alleles were associated with around 18,000 TCR beta sequences at a false discovery rate of 0.05 in a later analysis. According to the authors, the approach could potentially be generalized to other disease states and immunological phenotypes. A cluster of highly shared sequence variants was judged likely to be a technical artifact of the sequencing pipeline. Sequencing depth was assumed to be roughly uniform across donors in the presence/absence analyses, though that assumption may not hold. For the cohort, immune exposure information was limited to CMV serostatus. According to a later genetic analysis, donors in an Asian-associated ancestry cluster had fewer N-insertions in productive TCRs than the approximately 630-donor mean. According to a later analysis, most CMV-associated TCR beta chains appeared to be HLA-restricted, and the HLA associations seemed to be driven largely by CMV exposure. An association between a missense DCLRE1C variant and V-gene and J-gene trimming of TCR beta chains was found in a later genetic analysis and replicated in an independent cohort. In this cohort, only TCR beta chains were sequenced, and detectable features were limited by the absence of alpha or paired-chain data. Most TCR sequences were observed very rarely across donors, whereas some public TCRs were present in many individuals. In a later analysis, HLA-associated TCR beta chains were found to be more clonally expanded and to have lower generation probabilities than equally common non-associated chains. Broadly in line with IMGT annotations, most TCR beta V segments showed up in productive rearrangements about 87% or about 30% of the time in an earlier analysis of several hundred of the donors. Over 15 rarely observed V segments, including chromosome 9 orphons, were excluded from the earlier analysis of approximately 500 of the donors because counts were too low. When HLA alleles, especially DR and DQ, strongly co-occurred, attributing TCR associations to individual alleles was difficult. A further reported finding was that TCR beta sequences accurately predicted the HLA-A and HLA-B alleles for most subjects in the first cohort. Linkage disequilibrium might explain the correlated functional status among segregating V segments, but an unknown experimental factor could not be ruled out. Several of the top co-occurrence clusters appeared to be linked to parvovirus B19, influenza, CMV and Epstein-Barr virus, according to a later analysis. The classifier was reported to diagnose cytomegalovirus status with high specificity and sensitivity in both the original cohort and the validation cohort. Three of the identified cytomegalovirus-associated TCR beta chains were confirmed in vitro to be specific for cytomegalovirus antigens. Because the 87-base-pair reads could not distinguish some IMGT-functional V segments, including TRBV6-2 and TRBV6-3, those segments were excluded. In the study, some 160 TCR beta chains were listed as associated with cytomegalovirus. HLA typing was unavailable for some donors at each locus, so association tests used only the typed subset. According to a later analysis, TCR association rates differed among HLA loci, with DRB1 alleles showing the most associated TCRs and HLA-C alleles showing the fewest.

Germline trimming amounts to 4 bases on V and 11 bases on J, with 13 as the count of junction bases outside the gene matches. The CDR3 has 15 amino acids, counting the end cysteine and phenylalanine. Only the CDR3 DNA stays, 45 bases, in frame from base 1. As encoded in the germline V gene, CDR1 is SNHLY while CDR2 is FYNNEI. The library came from the immunoSEQ multiplex PCR assay. For the multiplex PCR, a mixture combining 60 forward primers for TCR Vbeta segments and 13 reverse primers for TCR Jbeta segments was used. The CDR3 region of rearranged TCR beta genes was amplified from genomic DNA by a multiplex PCR assay. Amplified TCR beta libraries were sequenced as 87-base-pair reads on the Illumina HiSeq System. For the original study's pipeline: A later analysis tallied tens of millions of unique TCR beta chains across the 550 to 850 repertoires, and around 10 million of those chains were shared by two or more donors. Raw reads were error-corrected and collapsed into unique sequences with a nearest-neighbor algorithm that merged closely related sequences to remove PCR and sequencing errors. CDR3 sequences were aligned to IMGT reference sequences to assign V, D and J gene segments. For a sequence to be retained, at least a six-nucleotide match to both a V gene segment and a J gene segment was required. A rearrangement was called productive if the CDR3 had no stop codons and remained in frame with V and J, and every other rearrangement was called non-productive. CDR3 was defined by IMGT convention, running from the second conserved V-encoded cysteine to the conserved J-encoded phenylalanine. The earlier analysis of about 610 of the donors excluded any sequence lacking an unambiguous match to a single V gene segment. In an earlier analysis of 587 of the donors, V segments were called functional above 56.7% productive rearrangements and were called segregating when the between-donor standard deviation exceeded 5%. To diagnose cytomegalovirus status from the catalog of TCR beta chain sequences, a statistical classification framework was built. In a later analysis, TCR nucleotide sequences were compared against IMGT/GENE-DB human TR gene sequences so that V and J genes could be assigned. Using the TCRdist pipeline, a later analysis assigned CDR3 sequences along with most-parsimonious VDJ recombination scenarios. In a later analysis, each TCR beta chain was defined by its CDR3 amino acid sequence together with its V-gene family, and reads without a unique V-gene family were excluded. A later analysis removed roughly 590 highly shared, low-generation-probability nucleotide sequences to deal with suspected cross-contamination and a sequencing artifact. In a later analysis, a clonal expansion index for each public chain was calculated from normalized within-repertoire ranks of inferred template counts. In a later analysis, generation probabilities were computed using a VDJ recombination model fitted to out-of-frame rearrangements, and the results were checked against IGoR. A later analysis scored TCR-TCR, TCR-HLA and TCR-CMV co-occurrence with hypergeometric tests, applying a repertoire-size bias correction to TCR pairs. A later analysis estimated false discovery rates by permuting HLA or CMV assignments 20 times. In a later analysis, co-occurring TCRs were grouped using DBSCAN, with TCRdist sequence similarity added in when clustering inside HLA-allele-positive subsets. Repertoires with fewer than 30,000 or more than 120,000 public chains were left out of co-occurrence clustering, as were four to six repertoires with anomalous nucleotide sharing. The immuneACCESS repertoire file appears here via TCRdb, limited to in-frame rearrangements. These files lack a portion of the clones; in checked studies, under half of the deficit traces to unresolved V genes, and the cause of the others is not known. That table supplies the V and J calls and clone size; D and trimming were determined from the DNA. This sample gives 150,000 to 200,000 clones in total; just under 80% of them show up just once. 6.5% to 9% of the sample lies in the top ten.

The cohort comprised fewer than 700 healthy bone marrow donors. At the time of sampling, all cohort members were nominally healthy, though unrecorded immune exposures were likely present. The donor was CMV seropositive and was included in the group of 290 or so seropositive cohort members. Every donor gave a peripheral blood sample, and the peripheral blood mononuclear cells from that sample were used for TCR beta sequencing. The Qiagen DNeasy Blood Extraction Kit was used to extract genomic DNA from the blood cell samples. This TCR derives from a woman in her 40s in good health and CMV-seropositive. Sequenced material: PBMCs. The chain uses TRBV2 and TRBJ2-2; 7 middle bases align to TRBD1. The CDR3 region: CASSAGTEVRVELFF. The DNA is as follows: TGTGCCAGCAGTGCGGGGACAGAAGTTCGGGTAGAGCTGTTTTTT.